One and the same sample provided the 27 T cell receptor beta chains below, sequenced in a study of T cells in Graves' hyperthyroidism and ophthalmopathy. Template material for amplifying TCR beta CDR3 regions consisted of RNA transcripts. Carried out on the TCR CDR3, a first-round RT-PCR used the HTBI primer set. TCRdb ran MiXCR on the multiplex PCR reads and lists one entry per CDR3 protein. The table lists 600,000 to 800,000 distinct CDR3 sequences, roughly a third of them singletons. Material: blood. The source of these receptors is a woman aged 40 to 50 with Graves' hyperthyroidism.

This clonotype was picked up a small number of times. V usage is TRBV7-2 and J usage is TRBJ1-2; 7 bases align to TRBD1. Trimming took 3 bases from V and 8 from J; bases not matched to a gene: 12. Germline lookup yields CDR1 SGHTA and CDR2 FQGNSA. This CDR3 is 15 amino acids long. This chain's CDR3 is CASSLTRTGGGGYTF. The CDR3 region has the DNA TGTGCCAGCAGCTTGACCCGGACCGGAGGGGGCGGCTACACCTTC.

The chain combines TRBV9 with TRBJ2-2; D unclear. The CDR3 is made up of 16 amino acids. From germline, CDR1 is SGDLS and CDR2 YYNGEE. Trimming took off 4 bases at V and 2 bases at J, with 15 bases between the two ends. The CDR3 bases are TGTGCCAGCAGCTTTTCGTACCACCGAAACACCGGGGAGCTGTTTTTT. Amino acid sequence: CASSFSYHRNTGELFF.

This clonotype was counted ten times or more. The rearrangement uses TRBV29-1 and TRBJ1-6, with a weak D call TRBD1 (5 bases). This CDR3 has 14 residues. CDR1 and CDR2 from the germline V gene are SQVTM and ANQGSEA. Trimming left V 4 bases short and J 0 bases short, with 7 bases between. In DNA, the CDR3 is TGCAGCGTTGCGGGGGACTCCTATAATTCACCCCTCCACTTT. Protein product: CSVAGDSYNSPLHF.

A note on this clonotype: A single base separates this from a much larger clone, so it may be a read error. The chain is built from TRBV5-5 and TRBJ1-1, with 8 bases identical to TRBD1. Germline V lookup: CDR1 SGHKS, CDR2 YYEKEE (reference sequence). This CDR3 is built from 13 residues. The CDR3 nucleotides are TGTGCCGGAACGACAGGGGCCTACACTGGAGCTTTCTTT. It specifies CAGTTGAYTGAFF.

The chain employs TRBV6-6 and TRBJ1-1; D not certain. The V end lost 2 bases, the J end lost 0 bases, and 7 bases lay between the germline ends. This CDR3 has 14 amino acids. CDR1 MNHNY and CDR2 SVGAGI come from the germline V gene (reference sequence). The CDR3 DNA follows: TGTGCCAGCAGTTACGCAACGGTGAACACTGAAGCTTTCTTT. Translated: CASSYATVNTEAFF.

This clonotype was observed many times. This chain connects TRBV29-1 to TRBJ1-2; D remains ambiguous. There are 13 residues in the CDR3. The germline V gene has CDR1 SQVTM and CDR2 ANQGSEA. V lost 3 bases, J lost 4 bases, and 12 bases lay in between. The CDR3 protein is CSVDEVPGYGYTF. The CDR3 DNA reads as TGCAGCGTTGACGAAGTCCCCGGCTATGGCTACACCTTC.

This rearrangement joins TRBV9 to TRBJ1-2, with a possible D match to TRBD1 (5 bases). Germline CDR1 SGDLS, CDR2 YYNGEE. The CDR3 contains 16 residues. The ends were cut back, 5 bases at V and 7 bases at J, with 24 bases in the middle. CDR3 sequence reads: CASSASGTRGYGGYTF. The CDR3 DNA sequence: TGTGCCAGCAGTGCCTCAGGGACGAGGGGCTACGGTGGCTACACCTTC. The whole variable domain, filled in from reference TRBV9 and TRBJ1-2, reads DSGVTQTPKHLITATGQRVTLRCSPRSGDLSVYWYQQSLDQGLQFLIQYYNGEERAKGNILERFSAQQFPDLHSELNLSSLELGDSALYFCASSASGTRGYGGYTFGSGTRLTVV.

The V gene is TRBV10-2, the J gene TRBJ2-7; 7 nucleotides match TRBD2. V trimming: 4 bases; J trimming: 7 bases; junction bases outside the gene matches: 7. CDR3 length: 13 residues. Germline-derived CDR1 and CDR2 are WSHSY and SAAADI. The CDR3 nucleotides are TGCGCCAGCAGTGGGGCGTACGGGGGGGAGCAGTACTTC. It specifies CASSGAYGGEQYF.

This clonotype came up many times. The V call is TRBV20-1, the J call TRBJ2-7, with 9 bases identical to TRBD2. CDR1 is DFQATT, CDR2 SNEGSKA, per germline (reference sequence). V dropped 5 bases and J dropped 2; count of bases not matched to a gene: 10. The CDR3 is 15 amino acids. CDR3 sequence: CSALLLAGSAYEQYF. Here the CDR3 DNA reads TGCAGTGCTCTCCTTCTAGCGGGAAGCGCCTACGAGCAGTACTTC.

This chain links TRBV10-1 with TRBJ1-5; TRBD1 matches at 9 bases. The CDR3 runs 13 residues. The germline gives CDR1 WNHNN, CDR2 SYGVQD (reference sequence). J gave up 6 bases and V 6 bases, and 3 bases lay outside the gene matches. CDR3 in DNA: TGCGCCAGCAGCGGGACAGGGCCTCAGCCCCAGCATTTT. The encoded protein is CASSGTGPQPQHF.

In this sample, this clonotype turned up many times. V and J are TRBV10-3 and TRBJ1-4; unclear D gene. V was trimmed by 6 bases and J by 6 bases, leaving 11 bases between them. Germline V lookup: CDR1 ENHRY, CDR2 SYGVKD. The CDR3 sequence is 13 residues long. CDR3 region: CAIRLKADEKLFF. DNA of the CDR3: TGTGCCATCAGATTGAAGGCGGATGAAAAACTGTTTTTT.

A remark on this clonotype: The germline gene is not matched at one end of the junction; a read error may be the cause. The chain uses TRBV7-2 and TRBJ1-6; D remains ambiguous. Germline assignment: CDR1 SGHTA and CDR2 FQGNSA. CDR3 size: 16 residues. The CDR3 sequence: CASSLVPGTRDSPLHF. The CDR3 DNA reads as TGTGCCAGCAGTTTAGTGCCAGGTACGAGGGATTCACCCCTCCACTTT.

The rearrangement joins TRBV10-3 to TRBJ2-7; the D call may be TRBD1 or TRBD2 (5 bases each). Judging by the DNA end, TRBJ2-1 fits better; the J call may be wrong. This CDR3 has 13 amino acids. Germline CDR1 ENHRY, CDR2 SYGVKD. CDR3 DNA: TGTGCCATCACGGGGCTTTTGGGTGCTGAGCAGTTCTTC. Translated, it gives CAITGLLGAEQFF.

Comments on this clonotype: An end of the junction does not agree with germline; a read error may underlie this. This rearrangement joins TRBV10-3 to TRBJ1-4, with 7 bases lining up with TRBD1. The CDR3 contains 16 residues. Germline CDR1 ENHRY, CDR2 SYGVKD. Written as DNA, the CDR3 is TGTGCCATCAGTGAGAAAGTGGGACAGAGTAATGAAGAACTGTTTTTT. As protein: CAISEKVGQSNEELFF.

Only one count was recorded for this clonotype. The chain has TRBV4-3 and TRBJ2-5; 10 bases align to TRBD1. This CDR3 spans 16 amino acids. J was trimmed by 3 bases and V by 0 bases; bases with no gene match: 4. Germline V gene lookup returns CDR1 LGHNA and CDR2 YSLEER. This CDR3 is CASSQDPGQGKETQYF. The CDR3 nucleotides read TGCGCCAGCAGCCAAGACCCGGGACAGGGGAAAGAGACCCAGTACTTC.

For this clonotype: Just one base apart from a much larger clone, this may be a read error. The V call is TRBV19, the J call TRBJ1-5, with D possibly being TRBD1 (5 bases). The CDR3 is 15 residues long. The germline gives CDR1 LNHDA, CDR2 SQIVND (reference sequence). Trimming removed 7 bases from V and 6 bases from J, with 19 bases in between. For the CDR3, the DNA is TGTGCCAGTACCCTCTCCTCAACAAGGGGTCAGCCCCAGCATTTT. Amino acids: CASTLSSTRGQPQHF.

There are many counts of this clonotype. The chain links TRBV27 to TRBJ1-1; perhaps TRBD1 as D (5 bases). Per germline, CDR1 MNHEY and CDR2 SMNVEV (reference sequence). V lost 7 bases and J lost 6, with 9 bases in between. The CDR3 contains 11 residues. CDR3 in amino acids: CASTGRAEAFF. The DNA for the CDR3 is TGTGCCAGCACGGGCAGGGCTGAAGCTTTCTTT.

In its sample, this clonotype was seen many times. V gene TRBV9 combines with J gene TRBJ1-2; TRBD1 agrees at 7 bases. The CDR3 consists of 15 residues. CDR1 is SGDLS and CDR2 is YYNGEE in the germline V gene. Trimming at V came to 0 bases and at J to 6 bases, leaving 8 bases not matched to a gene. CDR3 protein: CASSVDQGGGNGYTF. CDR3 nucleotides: TGTGCCAGCAGCGTAGACCAAGGGGGCGGAAATGGCTACACCTTC.

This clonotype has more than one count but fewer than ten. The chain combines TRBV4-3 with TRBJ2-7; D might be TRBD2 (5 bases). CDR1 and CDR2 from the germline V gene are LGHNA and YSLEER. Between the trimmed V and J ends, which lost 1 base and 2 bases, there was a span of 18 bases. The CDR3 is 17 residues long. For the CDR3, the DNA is TGCGCCAGCAGCCAAGCCGGCGAGGGCTTTAGGGCCTACGAGCAGTACTTC. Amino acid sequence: CASSQAGEGFRAYEQYF.

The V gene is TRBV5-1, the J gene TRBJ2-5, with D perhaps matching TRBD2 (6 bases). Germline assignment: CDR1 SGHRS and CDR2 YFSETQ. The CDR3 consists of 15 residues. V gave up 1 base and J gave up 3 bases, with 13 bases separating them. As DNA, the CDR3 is TGCGCCAGCAGCTTGAGGCCGGGACTGAAAGAGACCCAGTACTTC. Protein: CASSLRPGLKETQYF.

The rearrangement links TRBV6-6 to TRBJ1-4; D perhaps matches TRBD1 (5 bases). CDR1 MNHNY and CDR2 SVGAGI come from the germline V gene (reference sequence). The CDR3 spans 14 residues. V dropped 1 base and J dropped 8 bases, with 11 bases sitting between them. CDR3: CASSYFGDSEKLFF. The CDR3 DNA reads TGTGCCAGCAGTTACTTCGGAGACAGCGAAAAACTGTTTTTT.

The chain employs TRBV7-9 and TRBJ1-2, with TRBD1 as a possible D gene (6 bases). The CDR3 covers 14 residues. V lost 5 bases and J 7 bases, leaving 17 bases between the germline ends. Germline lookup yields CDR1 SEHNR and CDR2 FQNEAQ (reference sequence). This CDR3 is CASSIDQGQGGYTF. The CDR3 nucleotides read TGTGCCAGCAGCATAGACCAGGGGCAAGGTGGCTACACCTTC.

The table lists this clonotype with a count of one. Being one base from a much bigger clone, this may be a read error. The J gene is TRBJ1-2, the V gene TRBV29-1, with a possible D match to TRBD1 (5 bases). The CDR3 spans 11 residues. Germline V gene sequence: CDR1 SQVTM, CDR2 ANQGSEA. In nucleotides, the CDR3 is TGCAGCGTTGCAAGGGACTATCGCTACACCTTC. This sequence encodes CSVARDYRYTF. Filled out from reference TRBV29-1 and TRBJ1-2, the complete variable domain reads SAVISQKPSRDICQRGTSLTIQCQVDSQVTMMFWYRQQPGQSLTLIATANQGSEATYESGFVIDKFPISRPNLTFSTLTVSNMSPEDSSIYLCSVARDYRYTFGSGTRLTVV.

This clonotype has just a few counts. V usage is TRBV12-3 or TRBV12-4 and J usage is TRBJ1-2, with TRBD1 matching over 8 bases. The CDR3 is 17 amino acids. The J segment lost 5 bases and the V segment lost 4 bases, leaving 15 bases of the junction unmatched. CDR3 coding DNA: TGTGCCAGCAGTTACTCCCTGGGCGACCAGGGGGCTTATGGCTACACCTTC. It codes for CASSYSLGDQGAYGYTF.

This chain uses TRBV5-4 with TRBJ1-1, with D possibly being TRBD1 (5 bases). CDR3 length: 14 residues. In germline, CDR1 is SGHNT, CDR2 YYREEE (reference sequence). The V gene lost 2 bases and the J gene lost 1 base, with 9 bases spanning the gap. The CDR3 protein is CASSLRDGNTEAFF. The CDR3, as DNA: TGTGCCAGCAGCTTAAGGGACGGGAACACTGAAGCTTTCTTT.

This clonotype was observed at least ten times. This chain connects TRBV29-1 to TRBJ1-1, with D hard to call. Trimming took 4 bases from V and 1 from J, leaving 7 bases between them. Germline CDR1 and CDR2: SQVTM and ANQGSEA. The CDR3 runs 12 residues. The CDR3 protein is CSVGLGNTEAFF. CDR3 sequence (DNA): TGCAGCGTTGGGTTAGGGAACACTGAAGCTTTCTTT.

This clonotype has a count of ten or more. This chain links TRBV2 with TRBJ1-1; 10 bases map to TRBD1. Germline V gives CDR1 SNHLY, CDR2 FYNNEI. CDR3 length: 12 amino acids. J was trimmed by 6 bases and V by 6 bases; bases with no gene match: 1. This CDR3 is CASRGTGAEAFF. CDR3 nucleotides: TGTGCCAGCAGGGGGACAGGGGCTGAAGCTTTCTTT.